This is a list of T cell receptor beta chains from one sample in a study of cytomegalovirus exposure and HLA in healthy donors. Produced via immunoSEQ multiplex PCR; TCRdb's table is partial and in-frame only. This table holds about 200,000 clones, roughly 80% found once. Sequenced: PBMCs. The source is a woman aged 18-29 years in good health and CMV-seronegative. Both conserved end residues are part of each CDR3. D genes are given only for firm matches. Rows give clone size only sometimes, using once, few, many, or a class for an expanded clone.

J | size | D | V | DNA | CDR3
TRBJ2-1 | . | . | TRBV7-6 | TGTGCCAGCAGCCCTACCCGGGAGTTGTTCAATGAGCAGTTCTTC | CASSPTRELFNEQFF
TRBJ2-1 | . | TRBD2 | TRBV19 | TGTGCCAGTAGTACGCCCCATGCTAGCGGACCCTCCTACAATGAGCAGTTCTTC | CASSTPHASGPSYNEQFF
TRBJ1-1 | few | . | TRBV30 | TGTGCCTGGAGCTATACAGGAATCACCACTGAAGCTTTCTTT | CAWSYTGITTEAFF
TRBJ2-1 | . | . | TRBV4-3 | TGCGCCAGCAGCCAAGATGTCAGGCACCCGCTCAATGAGCAGTTCTTC | CASSQDVRHPLNEQFF
TRBJ2-1 | . | TRBD2 | TRBV6-1 | TGTGCCAGCAGTCCGGGACTATACAATGAGCAGTTCTTC | CASSPGLYNEQFF
TRBJ1-2 | once | . | TRBV18 | TGTGCCAGCTCACCAACGGATACAGGGTCCTCTATCTATGGCTACACCTTC | CASSPTDTGSSIYGYTF
TRBJ1-1 | few | TRBD1 | TRBV27 | TGTGCCAGCCGAACAGGGGGAACGGCTGAAGCTTTCTTT | CASRTGGTAEAFF
TRBJ2-7 | . | TRBD1 | TRBV5-1 | TGCGCCAGCAGCCCTACCCAGGACAGGGTGACGCACGAGCAGTACTTC | CASSPTQDRVTHEQYF
TRBJ2-1 | . | TRBD1 | TRBV7-9 | TGTGCCAGCAGCTCGACAGGGGCCTACAATGAGCAGTTCTTC | CASSSTGAYNEQFF
TRBJ2-3 | . | . | TRBV30 | TGTGCCTGGTCAATTCGAGAAACAGATACGCAGTATTTT | CAWSIRETDTQYF